These T cell receptor beta chains were read from a single sample in a study of molecular identifiers for immune sequencing clone quantification. TCRdb re-analysed the PCR reads in MiXCR, keeping a single row per CDR3 protein. Of about 97,000 distinct CDR3 sequences in the sample, about 35% were seen once. Sequencing was done on a sample of naive CD8+ T cells from blood, with Jurkat cell RNA spiked in. These receptors originate from a human donor in good health. Some libraries in this study had Jurkat cell RNA spiked in. CDR3s include the opening cysteine and the closing phenylalanine or tryptophan. The order of the fields is clone size, J gene, V gene, D gene, CDR3 protein, CDR3 DNA. A D gene is named only where the DNA matches it firmly. Some rows have no size entry. The others give once, few or many, or a class for an expanded clone.

clone_size: many
j_call: TRBJ2-7
v_call: TRBV7-3
d_call: -
cdr3_aa: CASSLNRENNF
cdr3_nt: TGTGCCAGCAGCTTAAATCGGGAGAATAACTTC

clone_size: few
j_call: TRBJ1-1
v_call: TRBV2
d_call: -
cdr3_aa: CASSETAGNTEAFF
cdr3_nt: TGTGCCAGCAGTGAGACAGCGGGGAACACTGAAGCTTTCTTT

clone_size: few
j_call: TRBJ2-7
v_call: TRBV13
d_call: -
cdr3_aa: CASSSYREQYF
cdr3_nt: TGTGCCAGCAGCTCGTATCGCGAGCAGTACTTC

clone_size: -
j_call: TRBJ1-3
v_call: TRBV9
d_call: -
cdr3_aa: CASSADPQNPSGNTMYF
cdr3_nt: TGTGCCAGCAGCGCCGACCCACAGAACCCCTCTGGAAACACCATGTATTTT

clone_size: -
j_call: TRBJ2-1
v_call: TRBV9
d_call: TRBD1
cdr3_aa: CASSVGTGAYEQFF
cdr3_nt: TGTGCCAGCAGCGTCGGGACAGGAGCCTACGAGCAGTTCTTC

clone_size: -
j_call: TRBJ2-4
v_call: TRBV11-2
d_call: -
cdr3_aa: CASSLIYTAGGNAKNIQYF
cdr3_nt: TGTGCCAGCAGCTTAATTTATACGGCAGGCGGGAATGCCAAAAACATTCAGTACTTC

clone_size: many
j_call: TRBJ2-3
v_call: TRBV7-9
d_call: TRBD1
cdr3_aa: CASSMGQASTDTQYF
cdr3_nt: TGTGCCAGCAGCATGGGACAGGCCAGCACAGATACGCAGTATTTT

clone_size: -
j_call: TRBJ2-3
v_call: TRBV7-9
d_call: -
cdr3_aa: CASSSPDRDSTDTQYF
cdr3_nt: TGTGCCAGCAGCTCACCAGACAGAGACTCCACAGATACGCAGTATTTT

clone_size: -
j_call: TRBJ1-2
v_call: TRBV6-5
d_call: TRBD1
cdr3_aa: CASRTGAYGYTF
cdr3_nt: TGTGCCAGCAGAACAGGGGCGTATGGCTACACCTTC

clone_size: few
j_call: TRBJ2-7
v_call: TRBV27
d_call: TRBD2
cdr3_aa: CASRPGLAAYEQYF
cdr3_nt: TGTGCCAGCCGCCCGGGACTAGCGGCATACGAGCAGTACTTC

clone_size: -
j_call: TRBJ2-7
v_call: TRBV7-9
d_call: TRBD1
cdr3_aa: CASSSSGQGYYEQYF
cdr3_nt: TGTGCCAGCAGCTCCTCGGGACAGGGGTATTACGAGCAGTACTTC